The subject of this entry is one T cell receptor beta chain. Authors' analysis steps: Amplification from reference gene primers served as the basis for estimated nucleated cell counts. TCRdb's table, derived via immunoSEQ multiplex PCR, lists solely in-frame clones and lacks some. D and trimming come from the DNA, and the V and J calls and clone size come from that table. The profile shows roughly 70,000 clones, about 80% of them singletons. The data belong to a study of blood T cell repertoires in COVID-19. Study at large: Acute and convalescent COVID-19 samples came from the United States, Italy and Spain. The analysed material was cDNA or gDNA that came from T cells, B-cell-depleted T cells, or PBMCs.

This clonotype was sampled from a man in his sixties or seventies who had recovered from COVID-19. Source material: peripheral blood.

In DNA form, the CDR3 reads TGCGCCAGCAGTTCGGGATCACACCAAGAGACCCAGTACTTC. Its protein product is CASSSGSHQETQYF. The chain recombines TRBV5-1 with TRBJ2-5; TRBD2 is a possible D gene (5 bases). CDR1 and CDR2 (germline): SGHRS, YFSETQ. The CDR3 has 14 amino acids. V dropped 5 bases and J dropped 0 bases, with 11 bases sitting between them.